This TCR beta chain derives from a study of shared clonotypes between healthy human individuals. General study points: Clonotypes shared by all four donors outscored non-shared clonotypes in generation probability. Represented diversity, genetic and exposure-history alike, was limited by few donors.

In this sample, this clone turned up a few times. Its antigen is undetermined. Per the authors' pipeline: ImmunoSEQ output lacked quality scores and full-length reads, limiting matched filtering. Assay: immunoSEQ multiplex PCR; the TCRdb copy retains only in-frame clones and omits some. The V and J calls and clone size are taken from that table; D and trimming were inferred from the DNA. The table includes around 200,000 clones, 80% to 95% detected once. The CDR3 extends over 14 amino acids. Trimming removed 0 bases at V and 1 base at J, with 6 bases between. CDR1 is LGHNA, CDR2 YNFKEQ, per germline. The gene calls are TRBV4-2 and TRBJ2-5, with D hard to call. The sequenced material came from naive CD4+ T cells sorted from blood. Indicated subset: CD45RA+ positively selected. The clonotype originates from a woman aged 25 to 39 in good health. DNA for the CDR3: TGTGCCAGCAGCCAAGAACCAGGCCAAGAGACCCAGTACTTC. Encoded protein: CASSQEPGQETQYF.